Listed below are T cell receptor beta chains from one sample, sequenced in a study of cytomegalovirus exposure and HLA in healthy donors. TCRdb keeps only in-frame clones here, not all; method: immunoSEQ multiplex PCR. The table has over 150,000 clones, approximately 79% seen once. The sequencing input was PBMCs. The receptor set was obtained from a man aged 40-49 years in good health and CMV-seronegative. The CDR3 runs from the conserved cysteine through the conserved F or W. D genes are given only for firm matches. Expanded clones get a size class; other rows say once, few or many, or leave the size out.

>-|-|TRBV19|15|TRBJ2-7
TGTGCCAGTAGTAGAAAGCAGGTCAGAACTGGGGAGCAGTACTTC
CASSRKQVRTGEQYF
>TRBD1|-|TRBV19|15|TRBJ2-1
TGTGCCAGTAAGTTAGACAGGGGGACGGGGAATGAGCAGTTCTTC
CASKLDRGTGNEQFF
>TRBD2|-|TRBV4-3|18|TRBJ2-3
TGCGCCAGCAGCCAGGCCTGGAGCGGGAGGGACTACACAGATACGCAGTATTTT
CASSQAWSGRDYTDTQYF
>-|-|TRBV19|14|TRBJ2-7
TGTGCCAGTAGTATAACCGCGGGTGTAGGTGAGCAGTACTTC
CASSITAGVGEQYF
>TRBD2|-|TRBV7-8|18|TRBJ2-1
TGTGCCAGCAGCCTACCGACTAGCGGGAGGAGCTCCTACAATGAGCAGTTCTTC
CASSLPTSGRSSYNEQFF
>-|-|TRBV10-3|13|TRBJ2-3
TGTGCCATCAGTGCTTCGGGGGCAGATACGCAGTATTTT
CAISASGADTQYF
>-|-|TRBV30|14|TRBJ1-1
TGTGCCTGGAGTGTACGGGGGGGTGACACTGAAGCTTTCTTT
CAWSVRGGDTEAFF
>TRBD2|-|TRBV5-1|15|TRBJ2-7
TGCGCCAGCAGCTTGGAGAGCGGGAGACTCTACGAGCAGTACTTC
CASSLESGRLYEQYF
>-|-|TRBV28|14|TRBJ2-1
TGTGCCAGCAGTTTTAGGACTCTCTACAATGAGCAGTTCTTC
CASSFRTLYNEQFF
>-|-|TRBV14|15|TRBJ1-2
TGTGCCAGCAGCCCCTTGGACAAGTCTAACTATGGCTACACCTTC
CASSPLDKSNYGYTF
>-|-|TRBV7-2|12|TRBJ1-5
TGTGCCAGCAACAATGGTCCGGGACCCCAGCATTTT
CASNNGPGPQHF
>TRBD2|-|TRBV6-1|15|TRBJ2-5
TGTGCCAGCAGCGCGGGACTAGTCGCTTGGGAGACCCAGTACTTC
CASSAGLVAWETQYF
>TRBD1|-|TRBV7-2|19|TRBJ1-5
TGTGCCAGCAGCGGCGTCCGGGACAGGGGGCGGGATAGCAATCAGCCCCAGCATTTT
CASSGVRDRGRDSNQPQHF
>-|once|TRBV7-2|15|TRBJ1-2
TGTGCCAGCAGCTTAGTAGGGGCAGGGTCTTCGGGCTACACCTTC
CASSLVGAGSSGYTF
>TRBD1|-|TRBV5-4|14|TRBJ2-7
TGTGCCAGCAGTCCTGGACAGGATCCCTACGAGCAGTACTTC
CASSPGQDPYEQYF
>TRBD2|-|TRBV5-6|15|TRBJ2-5
TGTGCCAGCAGCTTGGGGCTAGCGGAGCAAGAGACCCAGTACTTC
CASSLGLAEQETQYF
>TRBD2|few|TRBV5-1|15|TRBJ2-1
TGCGCCAGCAGCGCTGGACTAGCGGACTACAATGAGCAGTTCTTC
CASSAGLADYNEQFF
>TRBD2|few|TRBV6-1|12|TRBJ2-5
TGTGCCAGCAGACTAGCGGGAGAGACCCAGTACTTC
CASRLAGETQYF
>TRBD1|-|TRBV25-1|16|TRBJ1-4
TGTGCCAGCAGTGAATTAACCGGGACAGGGGGTGAAAAACTGTTTTTT
CASSELTGTGGEKLFF
>-|-|TRBV28|13|TRBJ1-2
TGTGCCACCCTATTGGGGCAGGGCTATGGCTACACCTTC
CATLLGQGYGYTF
>TRBD2|-|TRBV28|18|TRBJ2-7
TGTGCCAGCAGCCAGGCGGGGTGGACTAGCGGGAGGGCCGGCGAGCAGTACTTC
CASSQAGWTSGRAGEQYF
>TRBD1|-|TRBV27|13|TRBJ2-7
TGTGCCAGCAGTTTAGACAGGGGTGGCGAGCAGTACTTC
CASSLDRGGEQYF
>-|-|TRBV19|17|TRBJ2-6
TGTGCCAGTAGTATCGGCAGGGTTGGTTCCGGGGCCAACGTCCTGACTTTC
CASSIGRVGSGANVLTF
>-|-|TRBV11-2|14|TRBJ2-1
TGTGCCAGCAGCTCTCTTCGGGGGAATTCGGGGCAGTTCTTC
CASSSLRGNSGQFF
>-|-|TRBV2|16|TRBJ1-6
TGTGCCAGCAGTGAATCCCGACAGATATATAATTCACCCCTCCACTTT
CASSESRQIYNSPLHF
>TRBD1|-|TRBV5-6|15|TRBJ2-7
TGTGCCAGCAGCTTGACCGGGACAGGGGTGGGCGAGCAGTACTTC
CASSLTGTGVGEQYF
>-|-|TRBV28|12|TRBJ2-7
TGTGCCAGCAGTTTGAGGACGGGAGAGCAGTACTTC
CASSLRTGEQYF
>TRBD1|-|TRBV28|16|TRBJ2-3
TGTGCCAGCAGTCCCACAGGGGGCCGGATCACAGATACGCAGTATTTT
CASSPTGGRITDTQYF
>TRBD1|-|TRBV7-9|15|TRBJ2-5
TGTTCCAGCAGCCGAGGGGACAGCGATCAAGAGACCCAGTACTTC
CSSSRGDSDQETQYF
>TRBD1|-|TRBV5-4|16|TRBJ2-2
TGTGCCAGCAGAGGCGGACAGGGGATAAAGGCCGGGGAGCTGTTTTTT
CASRGGQGIKAGELFF
>TRBD1|-|TRBV7-6|13|TRBJ1-2
TGTGCCAGCAGCTCGGGACAGGAGGTTGGCTACACCTTC
CASSSGQEVGYTF
>TRBD1|-|TRBV7-7|15|TRBJ2-2
TGTGCTAGCAGCCCGGGACAGGGATTCACCGGGGAGCTGTTTTTT
CASSPGQGFTGELFF
>TRBD1|-|TRBV15|14|TRBJ2-7
TGTGCCACCAGCGGGGGGACAGGGAACTACGAGCAGTACTTC
CATSGGTGNYEQYF
>-|once|TRBV6-1|14|TRBJ2-2
TGTGCCAGCAGTTCTGACAGGCCCACCGGGGAGCTGTTTTTT
CASSSDRPTGELFF
>TRBD2|-|TRBV28|16|TRBJ2-7
TGTGCCAGCAGTTTATCCCTGGGGGGGACCCTTATGGAGCAGTACTTC
CASSLSLGGTLMEQYF
>-|-|TRBV5-4|17|TRBJ2-6
TGTGCCAGCACCCCGGCGAGGCGACGCTCTGGGGCCAACGTCCTGACTTTC
CASTPARRRSGANVLTF
>TRBD1|-|TRBV15|16|TRBJ2-2
TGTGCCACCAGCAGAGATTTAGGGGGCCGGCACGGGGAGCTGTTTTTT
CATSRDLGGRHGELFF
>TRBD2|-|TRBV5-5|15|TRBJ2-5
TGTGCCAGCGACCGGGGGAGGGTTGGACAAGAGACCCAGTACTTC
CASDRGRVGQETQYF
>TRBD1|-|TRBV5-1|13|TRBJ2-7
TGCGCCAGCAGCGTCCGGGACAGCCTCCGGCAGTACTTC
CASSVRDSLRQYF